What follows is one T cell receptor beta chain and its context. The antigen remains unidentified. The table came from immunoSEQ multiplex PCR; TCRdb's copy has only in-frame clones and leaves some out. Among over 3,500 clones, 60% to 85% were seen once, and the ten largest hold around an eighth. Each case's diagnosis was confirmed by two pathologists on H&E. Macro-dissection enriched premalignant or tumor cells before nucleic acid extraction. This record belongs to a study of immune evolution from preneoplasia to lung adenocarcinoma. Study conclusions and caveats: KRAS-mutant nodules had the highest T cell clonality.

The germline CDR1 and CDR2 sequences are SGHAT and FQNNGV. Trimming removed 3 bases at V and 1 base at J, with 6 bases between. The CDR3 has 13 residues. The chain has TRBV11-2 and TRBJ1-1, with a tentative D call TRBD1 (5 bases). Sequencing used FFPE minimally invasive lung adenocarcinoma tissue. This clonotype originated in a person aged 65 to 85 with lung adenocarcinoma. CDR3 bases: TGTGCCAGCAGCTTTGGGGGGAACACTGAAGCTTTCTTT. Its translation: CASSFGGNTEAFF. The complete variable domain, with remaining parts taken from reference TRBV11-2 and TRBJ1-1, reads EAGVAQSPRYKIIEKRQSVAFWCNPISGHATLYWYQQILGQGPKLLIQFQNNGVVDDSQLPKDRFSAERLKGVDSTLKIQPAKLEDSAVYLCASSFGGNTEAFFGQGTRLTVV.